The 31 T cell receptor beta chains below come from one sample, sequenced in a study of blood T cell repertoires in COVID-19. Repertoires were generated with immunoSEQ multiplex PCR, while TCRdb's copy carries only in-frame clones and drops some. The profile shows some 74,000 clones, 80% of them singletons. Sample: peripheral blood. Source of these receptors: a human donor in a cohort sampled during active COVID-19.

This chain connects TRBV12-3 or TRBV12-4 to TRBJ2-1; D call uncertain. The CDR3 has 12 residues. Trimming took off 4 bases at V and 11 bases at J, with 12 bases between the two ends. The DNA of the CDR3 is TGTGCCAGCAGTTCCTCCCGTTATAAGCAGTTCTTC. Amino acid sequence: CASSSSRYKQFF.

The V call is TRBV5-1, the J call TRBJ2-3; D gene unclear. CDR3 length equals 17 residues. V was clipped by 4 bases and J by 0 bases, with 18 bases between them. Germline CDR1 reads SGHRS; CDR2 reads YFSETQ. CDR3 DNA: TGCGCCAGCAGCCCGAATGGCAACCCCGGGAGCACAGATACGCAGTATTTT. This codes for CASSPNGNPGSTDTQYF.

The chain employs TRBV9 and TRBJ2-3; possibly TRBD2 for D (5 bases). This CDR3 contains 13 residues. V lost 3 bases and J lost 6, with 11 bases in between. CDR1 SGDLS and CDR2 YYNGEE come from the germline V gene. CDR3 sequence reads: CASSGVPGDTQYF. The CDR3 DNA is TGTGCCAGCAGCGGGGTCCCGGGGGATACGCAGTATTTT.

V gene TRBV7-2 combines with J gene TRBJ1-4; 10 positions agree with TRBD1. Germline-derived CDR1 and CDR2 are SGHTA and FQGNSA. The CDR3 runs to 15 residues. V dropped 5 bases and J dropped 6; count of bases not matched to a gene: 6. The CDR3 DNA reads as TGTGCCAGCAGCCCGAGGGGACAGGGGCATGAAAAACTGTTTTTT. Translation gives CASSPRGQGHEKLFF.

This chain links TRBV18 with TRBJ1-4; 7 bases fit TRBD1. After removal of 6 bases from V and 4 bases from J, the junction contained 8 bases not matched to a gene. Germline V gene data show CDR1 as KGHSH and CDR2 as LQKENI. The CDR3 has 15 amino acids. The CDR3 loop is CASSPRQGGNEKLFF. CDR3 in DNA: TGTGCCAGCTCTCCTCGACAGGGTGGTAATGAAAAACTGTTTTTT.

The gene calls are TRBV28 and TRBJ1-2; D is ambiguous. Germline V lookup: CDR1 MDHEN, CDR2 SYDVKM. This CDR3 region has 14 residues. Trimming left V 6 bases short and J 3 bases short, with 14 bases between. CDR3 nucleotides: TGTGCCAGCAGCCTACGGACGGGAGACTATGGCTACACCTTC. This codes for CASSLRTGDYGYTF.

V and J are TRBV29-1 and TRBJ1-1; D may be TRBD1 (6 bases). Germline assignment: CDR1 SQVTM and CDR2 ANQGSEA. The CDR3 length is 16 residues. Trimming shortened V by 0 bases and J by 1 base, and 15 bases separated the two germline ends. The DNA of the CDR3 is TGCAGCGTTGAAGATCTCGGCAGGGGACCGAACACTGAAGCTTTCTTT. This sequence encodes CSVEDLGRGPNTEAFF.

The chain uses TRBV15 and TRBJ2-1, with D perhaps matching TRBD2 (7 bases). The CDR3 has 15 residues. V shed 6 bases and J shed 0 bases, with 12 bases lying between them. CDR1 is LNHNV and CDR2 is YYDKDF in the germline V gene (reference sequence). The CDR3 here is CATRRGEGSYNEQFF. The CDR3 coding sequence is TGTGCCACCAGGAGGGGGGAGGGCTCCTACAATGAGCAGTTCTTC. The full variable domain, with the rest looked up from reference TRBV15 and TRBJ2-1, is DAMVIQNPRYQVTQFGKPVTLSCSQTLNHNVMYWYQQKSSQAPKLLFHYYDKDFNNEADTPDNFQSRRPNTSFCFLDIRSPGLGDTAMYLCATRRGEGSYNEQFFGPGTRLTVL.

The chain links TRBV6-6 to TRBJ2-3; a possible D gene is TRBD1 (5 bases). CDR1 MNHNY and CDR2 SVGAGI come from the germline V gene (reference sequence). V lost 4 bases and J 2 bases, leaving 13 bases between the germline ends. CDR3 size: 15 residues. CDR3 nucleotide sequence: TGTGCCAGCAGTTCCGGAAGGGGAATCACAGATACGCAGTATTTT. It specifies CASSSGRGITDTQYF.

V and J are TRBV7-9 and TRBJ2-7; 10 bases line up with TRBD1. V lost 4 bases, J lost 7 bases, and 7 bases stayed unmatched. The CDR3 has 14 residues. Germline lookup yields CDR1 SEHNR and CDR2 FQNEAQ (reference sequence). CDR3 DNA: TGTGCCAGCAGCTCCCCGGGACAGGGGATAGAGCAGTACTTC. This translates into CASSSPGQGIEQYF.

This rearrangement joins TRBV9 to TRBJ2-7, with TRBD2 identical over 14 bases. Germline CDR1 SGDLS, CDR2 YYNGEE. Trimming removed 4 bases from V and 3 bases from J; junction bases left unmatched: 15. CDR3 length: 19 amino acids. CDR3 loop: CASSLGTSGSQRLIYEQYV. CDR3 coding DNA: TGTGCCAGCAGCCTTGGGACTAGCGGGAGCCAAAGATTAATCTACGAGCAGTACGTC.

The chain joins TRBV6-2 or TRBV6-3 to TRBJ2-7; possibly TRBD2 for D (6 bases). The CDR3 length is 12 residues. Germline CDR1 and CDR2: MNHEY and SVGEGT. V was pared by 4 bases and J by 6 bases, with 10 bases between. The CDR3 sequence: CASSWRVGEQYV. Written as DNA, the CDR3 is TGTGCCAGCAGTTGGAGGGTGGGCGAGCAGTACGTC.

This chain connects TRBV11-2 to TRBJ2-2, with a weak D call TRBD1 (5 bases). This CDR3 region has 15 residues. Germline-derived CDR1 and CDR2 are SGHAT and FQNNGV. Trimming stripped 5 bases from V and 0 bases from J, with 10 bases between. The CDR3 here is CASSPDNTNTGELFF. DNA for the CDR3: TGTGCCAGCAGCCCGGACAACACGAACACCGGGGAGCTGTTTTTT.

CDR3 sequence (DNA): TGTGCCAGCTCACTCAGCGGGACAGGGTCAGATGAGCAGTTCTTC. Translation: CASSLSGTGSDEQFF. The chain carries TRBV18 and TRBJ2-1, with 9 bases that match TRBD1. From germline, CDR1 is KGHSH and CDR2 LQKENI. The CDR3 totals 15 residues. The V gene end was trimmed by 4 bases and the J gene end by 8 bases; junction bases not matched to a gene: 9.

This clone was observed a single time. This chain connects TRBV7-8 to TRBJ1-2; 9 nucleotides line up with TRBD1. With V trimmed by 1 base and J by 4 bases, 10 bases remained unmatched. The germline gives CDR1 SGHVS, CDR2 FQNEAQ. The CDR3 is 17 amino acids. DNA for the CDR3: TGTGCCAGCAGCTTAGGGAAACAGGGGGCGAGGGGCTATGGCTACACCTTC. Translating gives CASSLGKQGARGYGYTF.

The chain couples TRBV18 to TRBJ2-7; 10 positions agree with TRBD2. CDR3 length: 16 amino acids. Germline loops: CDR1 KGHSH, CDR2 LQKENI. The trim removed 6 bases at V and 7 bases at J, leaving 15 bases unmatched. The CDR3 spells CASSLLAGESGGEQYV. Written as DNA, the CDR3 is TGTGCCAGCTCTTTGCTAGCGGGAGAGTCTGGAGGAGAGCAGTACGTC.

The chain has TRBV6-5 and TRBJ1-4; D unclear. Germline V gives CDR1 MNHEY, CDR2 SVGAGI. V lost 7 bases, J lost 6 bases, and 12 bases lay in between. The CDR3 runs to 13 residues. The CDR3: CASTRVFDEKLFF. CDR3 in DNA: TGTGCCAGCACCCGGGTTTTTGATGAAAAACTGTTTTTT.

This clone was counted only a few times. V usage is TRBV11-1 and J usage is TRBJ1-1; TRBD1 matches 8 bases. Trimming cost V 5 bases and J 5 bases; bases outside gene matches: 10. The germline gives CDR1 SGHAT, CDR2 FQDESV (reference sequence). This CDR3 has 15 residues. CDR3 amino acids: CASSPWTGHNTEAFF. The CDR3 DNA is TGTGCCAGCAGCCCCTGGACAGGGCATAATACTGAAGCTTTCTTT.

The chain is built from TRBV15 and TRBJ1-5; maybe TRBD1 (6 bases). CDR3 length: 15 amino acids. V was clipped by 1 base and J by 3 bases, with 10 bases between them. The germline V gene encodes CDR1 LNHNV and CDR2 YYDKDF (reference sequence). CDR3 amino acids: CATSRGTGINQPQHF. The CDR3 region has the DNA TGTGCCACCAGCAGAGGTACAGGGATCAATCAGCCCCAGCATTTT.

This clone was seen repeatedly, ten times or more. The rearrangement links TRBV7-8 to TRBJ2-1; 8 nucleotides match TRBD2. The CDR3 runs 16 residues. Trimming removed 1 base from V and 8 bases from J; junction bases left unmatched: 10. Germline V gene sequence: CDR1 SGHVS, CDR2 FQNEAQ. The DNA of the CDR3 is TGTGCCAGCAGCTTAGTGCCAGCGGGAGCGGTGGATGAGCAGTTCTTC. Its protein product is CASSLVPAGAVDEQFF.

This chain joins TRBV5-1 and TRBJ2-3; possibly TRBD2 for D (7 bases). Per the germline V gene, CDR1 is SGHRS and CDR2 is YFSETQ. Trimming pared 2 bases from V and 3 bases from J, leaving 10 bases between. CDR3 size: 14 residues. The DNA for the CDR3 is TGCGCCAGCAGCTTTGAGGGGGGGACAGATACGCAGTATTTT. It yields the protein CASSFEGGTDTQYF.

The chain has TRBV5-4 and TRBJ1-2; D may be TRBD1 (6 bases). The germline V gene encodes CDR1 SGHNT and CDR2 YYREEE (reference sequence). CDR3 length: 14 residues. V was pared by 0 bases and J by 5 bases, with 11 bases between. CDR3 DNA: TGTGCCAGCAGCTTGGTTGGACAGCAATATGGCTACACCTTC. Translating it yields CASSLVGQQYGYTF.

V usage is TRBV30 and J usage is TRBJ1-6; TRBD1 matches at 7 bases. The CDR3 runs to 14 residues. V was clipped by 2 bases and J by 6 bases; unmatched bases: 4. Germline lookup yields CDR1 GTSNPN and CDR2 SVGIG (reference sequence). CDR3 residues: CAWSRQGGNSPLHF. Written as DNA, the CDR3 is TGTGCCTGGAGTCGTCAGGGGGGTAATTCACCCCTCCACTTT.

This chain uses TRBV7-2 with TRBJ2-3; D is possibly TRBD1 (5 bases). Germline CDR1 is SGHTA and CDR2 is FQGNSA. This CDR3 region has 13 residues. V lost 4 bases to trimming and J lost 5 bases, with 10 bases between them. CDR3 sequence reads: CASSSGPGDTQYF. CDR3 in DNA: TGTGCCAGCAGCTCAGGGCCCGGAGATACGCAGTATTTT. Full variable domain (outside the CDR3, taken from reference TRBV7-2 and TRBJ2-3): GAGVSQSPSNKVTEKGKDVELRCDPISGHTALYWYRQSLGQGLEFLIYFQGNSAPDKSGLPSDRFSAERTGGSVSTLTIQRTQQEDSAVYLCASSSGPGDTQYFGPGTRLTVL.

The V gene is TRBV19, the J gene TRBJ1-1; D is unresolved. This CDR3 comprises 15 residues. Germline values: CDR1 LNHDA, CDR2 SQIVND (reference sequence). V was shortened by 7 bases and J by 0 bases, with 15 bases between the two germline ends. DNA for the CDR3: TGTGCCAGTACGGCGACGTATACTATGAACACTGAAGCTTTCTTT. Amino acids: CASTATYTMNTEAFF.

The gene calls are TRBV3-1 (or the pseudogene TRBV3-2) and TRBJ1-1, with D perhaps TRBD1 (6 bases). Germline V lookup: CDR1 LGHDT, CDR2 YNNKEL (reference sequence). The length of the CDR3 is 11 residues. Deletions cut 6 bases from V and 7 bases from J, with 9 bases between. The CDR3 is CASRGGSEAFF. The CDR3 DNA reads as TGTGCCAGCAGAGGGGGAAGTGAAGCTTTCTTT.

This clone was counted a few times. This chain uses TRBV7-3 with TRBJ2-5; D remains unclear. The V gene lost 5 bases and the J gene lost 5 bases, with 12 bases spanning the gap. The CDR3 is 13 amino acids. Germline assignment: CDR1 SGHTA and CDR2 FQGTGA. The CDR3 DNA reads TGTGCCAGCAGCCCGAGCCACGGGGAGACCCAGTACTTC. Protein: CASSPSHGETQYF.

This chain joins TRBV6-5 and TRBJ1-2, with a tentative D call TRBD1 (5 bases). V was pared by 4 bases and J by 4 bases, with 16 bases between. Germline CDR1 is MNHEY and CDR2 is SVGAGI. This CDR3 spans 15 amino acids. The CDR3 here is CASSCSGTRCYGYTF. The DNA of the CDR3 is TGTGCCAGCAGTTGCTCAGGGACTCGGTGCTATGGCTACACCTTC.

CDR3 bases: TGTGCCAGCAGCCCAAGTGGCAGGGGGGATCAGCCCCAGCATTTT. As protein: CASSPSGRGDQPQHF. This chain connects TRBV9 to TRBJ1-5; 7 nucleotides match TRBD1. After removal of 4 bases from V and 5 bases from J, the junction contained 9 bases not matched to a gene. The CDR3 totals 15 residues. Germline V gene sequence: CDR1 SGDLS, CDR2 YYNGEE. Looking up the rest from reference TRBV9 and TRBJ1-5 gives the full variable domain: DSGVTQTPKHLITATGQRVTLRCSPRSGDLSVYWYQQSLDQGLQFLIQYYNGEERAKGNILERFSAQQFPDLHSELNLSSLELGDSALYFCASSPSGRGDQPQHFGDGTRLSIL.

V and J are TRBV7-8 and TRBJ1-5, with no clear D. Germline CDR1 is SGHVS and CDR2 is FQNEAQ. With 0 bases removed from V and 2 bases from J, the gap between germline ends came to 11 bases. There are 16 residues in the CDR3. For the CDR3, the DNA is TGTGCCAGCAGCTTAGCAAAAGGAGGTGGCAATCAGCCCCAGCATTTT. It encodes CASSLAKGGGNQPQHF. The complete variable domain, with remaining parts taken from reference TRBV7-8 and TRBJ1-5, reads GAGVSQSPRYKVAKRGQDVALRCDPISGHVSLFWYQQALGQGPEFLTYFQNEAQLDKSGLPSDRFFAERPEGSVSTLKIQRTQQEDSAVYLCASSLAKGGGNQPQHFGDGTRLSIL.

The chain combines TRBV30 with TRBJ2-6, with D unresolved. There are 13 residues in the CDR3. CDR1 and CDR2 from the germline V gene are GTSNPN and SVGIG (reference sequence). The V and J ends lost 4 bases and 4 bases respectively, with 8 bases between them. CDR3 amino acids: CAWMLAGANVLTF. CDR3 bases: TGTGCCTGGATGTTGGCCGGGGCCAACGTCCTGACTTTC.